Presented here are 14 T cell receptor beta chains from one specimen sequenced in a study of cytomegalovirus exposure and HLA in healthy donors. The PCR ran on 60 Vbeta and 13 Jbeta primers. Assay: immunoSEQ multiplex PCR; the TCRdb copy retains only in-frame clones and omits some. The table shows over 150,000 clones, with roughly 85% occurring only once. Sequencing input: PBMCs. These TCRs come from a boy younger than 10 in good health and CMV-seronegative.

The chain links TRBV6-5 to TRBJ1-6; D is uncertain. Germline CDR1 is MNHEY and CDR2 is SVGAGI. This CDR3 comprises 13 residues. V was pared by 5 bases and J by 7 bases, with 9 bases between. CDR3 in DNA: TGTGCCAGCAGTGAAGCCCGGAATTCACCCCTCCACTTT. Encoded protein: CASSEARNSPLHF.

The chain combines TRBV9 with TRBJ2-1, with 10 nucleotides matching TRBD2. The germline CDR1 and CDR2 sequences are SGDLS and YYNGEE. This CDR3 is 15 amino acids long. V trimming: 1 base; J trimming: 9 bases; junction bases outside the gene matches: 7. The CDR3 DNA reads TGTGCCAGCAGCGTATGGGCTAGCGGGGGACTTGAGCAGTTCTTC. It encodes CASSVWASGGLEQFF.

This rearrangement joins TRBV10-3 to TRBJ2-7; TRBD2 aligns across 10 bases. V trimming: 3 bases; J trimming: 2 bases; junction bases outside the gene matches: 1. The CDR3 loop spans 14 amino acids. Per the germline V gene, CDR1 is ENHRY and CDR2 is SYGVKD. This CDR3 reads CAISDSGGPYEQYV. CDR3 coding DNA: TGTGCCATCAGTGATAGCGGGGGGCCCTACGAGCAGTACGTC.

The CDR3 region has the DNA TGTGCCAGCAAGGGACTAGCGGGATTTAGGGGCACCGGGGAGCTGTTTTTT. It yields the protein CASKGLAGFRGTGELFF. This chain links TRBV2 with TRBJ2-2; TRBD2 agrees at 13 bases. The CDR3 extends over 17 amino acids. Trimming cost V 7 bases and J 4 bases; bases outside gene matches: 9. Germline V CDR1 and CDR2: SNHLY, FYNNEI. The full variable domain, in which reference TRBV2 and TRBJ2-2 provide the parts outside the CDR3, is EPEVTQTPSHQVTQMGQEVILRCVPISNHLYFYWYRQILGQKVEFLVSFYNNEISEKSEIFDDQFSVERPDGSNFTLKIRSTKLEDSAMYFCASKGLAGFRGTGELFFGEGSRLTVL.

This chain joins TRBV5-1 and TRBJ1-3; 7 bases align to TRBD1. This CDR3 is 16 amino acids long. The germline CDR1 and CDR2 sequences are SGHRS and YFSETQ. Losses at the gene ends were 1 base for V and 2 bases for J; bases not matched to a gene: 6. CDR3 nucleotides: TGCGCCAGCAGCTTGAGACAGGGAGGTACTGGAAACACCATATATTTT. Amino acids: CASSLRQGGTGNTIYF.

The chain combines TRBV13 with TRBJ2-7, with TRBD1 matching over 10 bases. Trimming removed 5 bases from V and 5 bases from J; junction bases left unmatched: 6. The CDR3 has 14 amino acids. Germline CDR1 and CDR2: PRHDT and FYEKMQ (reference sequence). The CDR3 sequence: CASSPRDRGNEQYF. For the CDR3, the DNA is TGTGCCAGCAGCCCCCGGGACAGGGGTAACGAGCAGTACTTC.

As DNA, the CDR3 is TGTGCCAGCAGCCACGAGACTAGCGGGAGGGCACCTAGCACAGATACGCAGTATTTT. Protein product: CASSHETSGRAPSTDTQYF. J is TRBJ2-3 and V is TRBV11-2; TRBD2 aligns across 14 bases. From germline, CDR1 is SGHAT and CDR2 FQNNGV. V shed 5 bases and J 0 bases; nucleotides not matched to a gene: 10. This CDR3 is built from 19 residues.

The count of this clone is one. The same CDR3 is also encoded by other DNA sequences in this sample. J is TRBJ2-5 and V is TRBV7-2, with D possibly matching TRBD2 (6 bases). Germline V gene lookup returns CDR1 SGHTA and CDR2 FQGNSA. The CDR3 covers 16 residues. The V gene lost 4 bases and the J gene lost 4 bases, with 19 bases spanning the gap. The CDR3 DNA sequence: TGTGCCAGCAGCTCACGAGAGAGACGGGGGAGAGAGACCCAGTACTTC. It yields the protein CASSSRERRGRETQYF. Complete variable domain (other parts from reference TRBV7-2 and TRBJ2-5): GAGVSQSPSNKVTEKGKDVELRCDPISGHTALYWYRQSLGQGLEFLIYFQGNSAPDKSGLPSDRFSAERTGGSVSTLTIQRTQQEDSAVYLCASSSRERRGRETQYFGPGTRLLVL.

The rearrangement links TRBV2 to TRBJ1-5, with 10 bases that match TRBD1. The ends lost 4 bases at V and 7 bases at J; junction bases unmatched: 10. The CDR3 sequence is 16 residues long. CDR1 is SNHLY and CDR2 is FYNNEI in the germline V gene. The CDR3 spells CASSGLGQGKGQPQHF. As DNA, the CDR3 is TGTGCCAGCAGTGGGCTGGGACAGGGGAAGGGACAGCCCCAGCATTTT.

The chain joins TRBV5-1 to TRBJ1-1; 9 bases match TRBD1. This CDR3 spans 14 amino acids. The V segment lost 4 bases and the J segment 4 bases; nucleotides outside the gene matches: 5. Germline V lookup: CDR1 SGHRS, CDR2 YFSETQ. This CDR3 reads CASSRGQGITEAFF. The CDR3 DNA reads TGCGCCAGCAGCCGGGGACAGGGCATCACTGAAGCTTTCTTT.

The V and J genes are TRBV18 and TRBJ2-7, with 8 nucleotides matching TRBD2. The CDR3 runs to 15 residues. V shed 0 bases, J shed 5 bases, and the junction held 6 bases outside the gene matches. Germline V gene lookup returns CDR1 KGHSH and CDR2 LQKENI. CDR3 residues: CASSPPRTSRNEQYF. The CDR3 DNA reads TGTGCCAGCTCACCACCCCGGACTAGCCGAAACGAGCAGTACTTC.

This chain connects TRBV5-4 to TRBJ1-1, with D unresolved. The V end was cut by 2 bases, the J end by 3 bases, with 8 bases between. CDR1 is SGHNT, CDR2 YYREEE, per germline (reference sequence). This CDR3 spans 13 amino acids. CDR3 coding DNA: TGTGCCAGCAGCTTAAACGGGGACACTGAAGCTTTCTTT. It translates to CASSLNGDTEAFF.

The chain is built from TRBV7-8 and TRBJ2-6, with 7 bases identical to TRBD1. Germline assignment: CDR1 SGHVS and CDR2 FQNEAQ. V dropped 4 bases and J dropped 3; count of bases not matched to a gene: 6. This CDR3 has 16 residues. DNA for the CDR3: TGTGCCAGCAGCTGGAACGACAGGGTTGGGGCCAACGTCCTGACTTTC. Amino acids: CASSWNDRVGANVLTF.

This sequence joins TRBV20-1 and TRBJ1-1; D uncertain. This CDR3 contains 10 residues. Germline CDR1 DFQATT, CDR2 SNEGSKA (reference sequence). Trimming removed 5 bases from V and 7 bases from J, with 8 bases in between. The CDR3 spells CSAVKSEAFF. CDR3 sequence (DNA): TGCAGTGCTGTTAAGAGTGAAGCTTTCTTT.